Given below is one TCR beta chain in context. These data are taken from a study of blood T cell repertoires in COVID-19. Study-wide background: The United States, Italy and Spain supplied acute and convalescent COVID-19 samples. The cDNA or gDNA used as material had been derived from T cells, B-cell-depleted T cells, or PBMCs.

Trimming cost V 1 base and J 5 bases, with 11 bases left between them. Germline-derived CDR1 and CDR2 are SEHNR and FQNEAQ (reference sequence). The CDR3 contains 14 residues. Original methodology: Amplified reference gene primers provided the basis for estimating nucleated cell counts. Profiling relied on immunoSEQ multiplex PCR, and the TCRdb table lists in-frame clones only, not all of them. The V and J calls and clone size were taken over from that table, and D and trimming were inferred from the DNA. Here the sample spans roughly 190,000 clones, 83% being singletons. V and J are TRBV7-9 and TRBJ1-1; no reliable D call. The sequenced sample consisted of peripheral blood. The TCR originated in a woman aged 40-49 years with acute or convalescent COVID-19. The CDR3 DNA reads TGTGCCAGCAGCTTAGTGCGGGAATTAACTGAAGCTTTCTTT. Translation gives CASSLVRELTEAFF.